The 10 T cell receptor beta chains below all came from one sample that was sequenced in a study of cytomegalovirus exposure and HLA in healthy donors. The study ran its PCR with 60 Vbeta and 13 Jbeta primers. Profiled with immunoSEQ multiplex PCR; TCRdb holds only in-frame clones, not every one. The sample records hundreds of thousands of clones, approximately 81% being singletons. The sample comprised PBMCs. These receptors were taken from a girl aged 2 to 10 in good health and CMV-seronegative.

The chain joins TRBV9 to TRBJ1-5, with TRBD1 identical over 7 bases. The germline gives CDR1 SGDLS, CDR2 YYNGEE. Losses at the gene ends were 3 bases for V and 5 bases for J; bases not matched to a gene: 2. This CDR3 has 13 residues. The CDR3 DNA is TGTGCCAGCAGCGACAGGGGTGATCAGCCCCAGCATTTT. It yields the protein CASSDRGDQPQHF. Combining the CDR3 with reference TRBV9 and TRBJ1-5 gives the whole variable domain DSGVTQTPKHLITATGQRVTLRCSPRSGDLSVYWYQQSLDQGLQFLIQYYNGEERAKGNILERFSAQQFPDLHSELNLSSLELGDSALYFCASSDRGDQPQHFGDGTRLSIL.

In its sample, this clone was seen a few times. The chain uses TRBV7-9 and TRBJ1-1, with TRBD1 matching over 7 bases. This CDR3 is built from 14 residues. The V segment lost 0 bases and the J segment 10 bases; nucleotides outside the gene matches: 8. In germline, CDR1 is SEHNR, CDR2 FQNEAQ (reference sequence). CDR3 in amino acids: CASSLALEGAGAFF. The CDR3 bases are TGTGCCAGCAGCTTAGCTTTGGAGGGGGCGGGAGCTTTCTTT.

CDR3 in DNA: TGTGCCAGTAGTATTACCGGGACTTGGAGCTATGGCTACACCTTC. It translates to CASSITGTWSYGYTF. J is TRBJ1-2 and V is TRBV19, with a weak D call TRBD1 (5 bases). Germline assignment: CDR1 LNHDA and CDR2 SQIVND (reference sequence). V lost 3 bases and J 4 bases, leaving 15 bases between the germline ends. The CDR3 is made up of 15 amino acids.

The rearrangement links TRBV6-5 to TRBJ1-2, with D uncertain. This CDR3 has 13 residues. Germline CDR1 MNHEY, CDR2 SVGAGI. V lost 6 bases, J lost 1 base, and 9 bases lay in between. The CDR3 here is CASRSGVNYGYTF. The CDR3 nucleotides are TGTGCCAGCAGGAGCGGGGTTAACTATGGCTACACCTTC.

This rearrangement joins TRBV2 to TRBJ2-1, with 11 bases that match TRBD2. Germline loops: CDR1 SNHLY, CDR2 FYNNEI. V dropped 4 bases and J dropped 1; count of bases not matched to a gene: 6. The CDR3 runs 17 residues. CDR3 bases: TGTGCCAGCAGTGGCAATAGCGGGAGGGCGTCCTACAATGAGCAGTTCTTC. It codes for CASSGNSGRASYNEQFF.

This rearrangement joins TRBV23-1 to TRBJ1-5; 8 nucleotides match TRBD1. TRBV23-1 is filed as an ORF, its function uncertain. V lost 3 bases to trimming and J lost 5 bases; unmatched junction nucleotides: 0. This CDR3 has 13 amino acids. In nucleotides, the CDR3 is TGCGCCAGCAGTCAGGACAGGGATCAGCCCCAGCATTTT. It is translated as CASSQDRDQPQHF.

The V and J genes are TRBV30 and TRBJ2-1; a possible D gene is TRBD2 (6 bases). This CDR3 spans 15 amino acids. V lost 7 bases and J 3 bases, leaving 19 bases between the germline ends. Germline values: CDR1 GTSNPN, CDR2 SVGIG (reference sequence). In DNA form, the CDR3 reads TGTGCCTTCCAAGGGCCGGGAGACAACTACAATGAGCAGTTCTTC. Translation gives CAFQGPGDNYNEQFF.

V usage is TRBV5-1 and J usage is TRBJ2-3, with 7 bases matching TRBD1. Losses at the gene ends were 4 bases for V and 4 bases for J; bases not matched to a gene: 6. CDR3 size: 14 residues. CDR1 is SGHRS and CDR2 is YFSETQ in the germline V gene. CDR3 in DNA: TGCGCCAGCAGCCCGGACAGGTTCTCAGATACGCAGTATTTT. This gives the protein CASSPDRFSDTQYF.

The chain carries TRBV6-5 and TRBJ2-3; no clear D gene. The germline gives CDR1 MNHEY, CDR2 SVGAGI. The CDR3 is 14 residues long. Trimming pared 2 bases from V and 4 bases from J, leaving 10 bases between. The CDR3 DNA reads TGTGCCAGCAGTTACCGAGGAACATCAGATACGCAGTATTTT. Amino acid sequence: CASSYRGTSDTQYF.

The chain combines TRBV29-1 with TRBJ2-3; 10 bases are shared with TRBD1. CDR3 length: 16 amino acids. From germline, CDR1 is SQVTM and CDR2 ANQGSEA. The ends lost 2 bases at V and 4 bases at J; junction bases unmatched: 9. The CDR3 nucleotides are TGCAGCGTTGAATGGGGGGACAGGGGTTATCCAGATACGCAGTATTTT. Residues: CSVEWGDRGYPDTQYF.